A selection of T cell receptor beta chains follows, all from one sample in a study of long-term antiretroviral therapy in people with HIV. The repertoire was sequenced with immunoSEQ multiplex PCR; TCRdb's copy has only in-frame clones and lacks some. The sample has approximately 39,000 clones, around 75% seen once. The specimen comprised unsorted PBMCs, sampled 1.5 years after starting antiretroviral therapy. The receptors come from a man younger than 30 with HIV. CDR3s include the opening cysteine and the closing phenylalanine or tryptophan. Fields, in order: clone size, V gene, J gene, D gene, CDR3 protein, CDR3 DNA. A D gene is named only where the DNA matches it firmly. Only part of the rows carry a size: once, few, many, or a class if the clone is expanded.

-,TRBV18,TRBJ1-1,-,CASSPIGRMDEAFF,TGTGCCAGCTCACCAATCGGCAGAATGGATGAAGCTTTCTTT
-,TRBV7-9,TRBJ2-4,-,CASSPIRLAKNIQYF,TGTGCCAGCAGTCCTATCCGACTTGCCAAAAACATTCAGTACTTC
once,TRBV5-6,TRBJ2-7,TRBD1,CASSLSPTGSYEQYF,TGTGCCAGCAGCCTCTCTCCGACAGGGTCCTACGAGCAGTACTTC
-,TRBV2,TRBJ2-2,-,CASHRVLSTGELFF,TGTGCCAGCCACAGGGTATTAAGCACCGGGGAGCTGTTTTTT
-,TRBV27,TRBJ2-7,TRBD2,CASSLVGGTYEQYF,TGTGCCAGCAGTTTAGTGGGAGGGACCTACGAGCAGTACTTC
-,TRBV19,TRBJ2-5,TRBD1,CASSSDRRNQETQYF,TGTGCCAGTAGCTCGGACAGGCGAAACCAAGAGACCCAGTACTTC
-,TRBV5-1,TRBJ2-1,-,CASSPVVVDEQFF,TGCGCCAGCAGCCCGGTAGTAGTCGATGAGCAGTTCTTC
-,TRBV7-8,TRBJ2-3,-,CASSWWREQADTQYF,TGTGCCAGCAGCTGGTGGCGGGAACAGGCAGATACGCAGTATTTT
-,TRBV11-2,TRBJ2-1,-,CASSSTGSSYNEQFF,TGTGCCAGCAGCTCAACAGGGAGCTCCTACAATGAGCAGTTCTTC
-,TRBV5-6,TRBJ2-1,-,CASSPLTGRGDEQFF,TGTGCCAGCAGCCCCTTGACGGGTCGTGGGGATGAGCAGTTCTTC
once,TRBV27,TRBJ2-1,TRBD2,CASKVGAGESYNEQFF,TGTGCCAGCAAAGTTGGAGCGGGAGAGAGCTACAATGAGCAGTTCTTC
once,TRBV20-1,TRBJ2-1,-,CSASMVNEQFF,TGCAGTGCTAGTATGGTCAATGAGCAGTTCTTC
-,TRBV5-1,TRBJ2-7,-,CASSPWTTSGEQYF,TGCGCCAGCAGCCCCTGGACTACCTCGGGTGAGCAGTACTTC
once,TRBV28,TRBJ2-1,-,CASIIGRTHNEQFF,TGTGCCAGCATCATAGGCAGGACTCACAATGAGCAGTTCTTC
-,TRBV27,TRBJ2-1,TRBD2,CASSLLAGGYEQFF,TGTGCCAGCAGTTTGTTAGCGGGAGGGTATGAGCAGTTCTTC
-,TRBV4-1,TRBJ2-7,-,CASSRVGSYEQYF,TGCGCCAGCAGCCGAGTTGGGTCCTACGAGCAGTACTTC
few,TRBV7-9,TRBJ2-1,TRBD1,CASSPHRGISFNEQFF,TGTGCCAGCAGTCCTCACAGGGGGATCTCTTTCAATGAGCAGTTCTTC
-,TRBV30,TRBJ2-1,-,CALGYGTYNEQFF,TGTGCCTTAGGCTATGGGACTTACAATGAGCAGTTCTTC
-,TRBV5-1,TRBJ2-1,-,CASSLGVGGSGNEQFF,TGCGCCAGCAGCTTGGGCGTGGGAGGTTCGGGGAATGAGCAGTTCTTC
-,TRBV15,TRBJ1-1,-,CATSSWENTEAFF,TGTGCCACCAGCAGCTGGGAGAACACTGAAGCTTTCTTT
-,TRBV5-4,TRBJ2-7,-,CASSSGRNYEQYF,TGTGCCAGCAGCTCGGGACGGAACTACGAGCAGTACTTC
-,TRBV27,TRBJ2-2,TRBD2,CASSDRKRGYTGELFF,TGTGCCAGCTCCGACCGGAAGCGGGGTTACACCGGGGAGCTGTTTTTT
-,TRBV11-2,TRBJ2-5,TRBD2,CASSTGTSGSGETQYF,TGTGCCAGCAGCACCGGGACTAGCGGGAGTGGAGAGACCCAGTACTTC
-,TRBV13,TRBJ2-6,-,CASSLVGSGANVLTF,TGTGCCAGCAGCTTAGTCGGGTCTGGGGCCAACGTCCTGACTTTC
few,TRBV5-6,TRBJ2-5,TRBD1,CASSLGTGMLETQYF,TGTGCCAGCAGCTTGGGGACAGGGATGTTGGAGACCCAGTACTTC
-,TRBV2,TRBJ1-2,TRBD1,CASTTDRDLYGYTF,TGTGCCAGCACTACGGACAGGGACTTATACGGCTACACCTTC
-,TRBV28,TRBJ2-7,TRBD2,CASSHGLAGAYEQYF,TGTGCCAGCAGTCACGGACTAGCGGGGGCCTACGAGCAGTACTTC
-,TRBV7-3,TRBJ1-5,-,CASSLNPLSPQHF,TGTGCCAGCAGCTTAAATCCCTTGAGCCCCCAGCATTTT
-,TRBV19,TRBJ1-2,-,CASNPRERYGYTF,TGTGCCAGTAATCCCCGAGAGCGATATGGCTACACCTTC
few,TRBV19,TRBJ2-7,-,CASSPSGPAGYEQYF,TGTGCCAGTAGTCCTTCCGGTCCTGCAGGGTACGAGCAGTACTTC
-,TRBV29-1,TRBJ1-2,TRBD1,CSVEGQGNYGYTF,TGCAGCGTTGAAGGACAGGGGAACTATGGCTACACCTTC
once,TRBV10-3,TRBJ2-1,-,CAISGTESYNEQFF,TGTGCCATCAGTGGGACAGAGTCCTACAATGAGCAGTTCTTC
-,TRBV28,TRBJ2-3,-,CASSLNTDTQYF,TGTGCCAGCAGTTTGAACACAGATACGCAGTATTTT
-,TRBV29-1,TRBJ2-1,TRBD2,CSVGLAGPYNEQFF,TGCAGCGTTGGCCTAGCGGGACCATACAATGAGCAGTTCTTC
-,TRBV2,TRBJ1-3,-,CASRWGEGNTIYF,TGTGCCAGCAGATGGGGTGAGGGAAACACCATATATTTT
-,TRBV6-1,TRBJ1-5,-,CASSEARRTGLQPQHF,TGTGCCAGCAGTGAAGCGCGACGAACCGGTCTGCAGCCCCAGCATTTT
once,TRBV7-9,TRBJ2-3,TRBD1,CASSQRQGLPNTQYF,TGTGCCAGCAGCCAACGACAGGGTCTACCGAATACGCAGTATTTT
-,TRBV18,TRBJ2-1,-,CASSPGGHNEQFF,TGTGCCAGCTCACCGGGCGGTCACAATGAGCAGTTCTTC
-,TRBV7-6,TRBJ2-5,-,CASSRFKTSREKQETQYF,TGTGCCAGCAGCCGATTTAAGACGAGCCGGGAGAAACAAGAGACCCAGTACTTC
-,TRBV15,TRBJ2-2,-,CATSKYQGGGSGELFF,TGTGCCACCAGCAAGTACCAGGGAGGAGGGTCCGGGGAGCTGTTTTTT
-,TRBV6-5,TRBJ1-5,TRBD1,CASSSGQALNQPQHF,TGTGCCAGCAGCTCGGGACAGGCCCTCAATCAGCCCCAGCATTTT
-,TRBV9,TRBJ2-7,-,CASSRGVGESEQYF,TGTGCCAGCAGCAGGGGAGTTGGAGAGAGCGAGCAGTACTTC
-,TRBV7-2,TRBJ2-7,-,CASRRDTSYEQYF,TGTGCCAGCAGGAGGGACACCTCCTACGAGCAGTACTTC
-,TRBV5-4,TRBJ2-5,TRBD1,CASSDPTGSRETQYF,TGTGCCAGCAGCGATCCGACAGGGTCTCGGGAGACCCAGTACTTC